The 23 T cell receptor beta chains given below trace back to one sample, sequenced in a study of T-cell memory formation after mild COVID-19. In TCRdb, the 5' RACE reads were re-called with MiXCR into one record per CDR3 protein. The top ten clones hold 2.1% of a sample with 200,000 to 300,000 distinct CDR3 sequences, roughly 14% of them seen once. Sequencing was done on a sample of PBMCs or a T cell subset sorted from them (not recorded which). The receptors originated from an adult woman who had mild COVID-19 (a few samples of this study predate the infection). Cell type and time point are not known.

CDR3 bases: TGTGCCTGGAGTGTTTGGGGGGCCGGGGAGCTGTTTTTT. The encoded protein is CAWSVWGAGELFF. This chain uses TRBV30 with TRBJ2-2; D is possibly TRBD2 (6 bases). V dropped 0 bases and J dropped 6 bases, with 8 bases sitting between them. The CDR3 runs to 13 residues. Germline loops: CDR1 GTSNPN, CDR2 SVGIG (reference sequence).

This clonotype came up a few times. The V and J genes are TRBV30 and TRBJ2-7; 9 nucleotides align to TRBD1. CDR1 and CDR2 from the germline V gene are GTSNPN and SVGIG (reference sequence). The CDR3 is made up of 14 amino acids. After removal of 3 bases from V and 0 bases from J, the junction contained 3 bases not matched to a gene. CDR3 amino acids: CAWRGQGSSYEQYF. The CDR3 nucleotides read TGTGCCTGGAGGGGACAGGGTAGCTCCTACGAGCAGTACTTC.

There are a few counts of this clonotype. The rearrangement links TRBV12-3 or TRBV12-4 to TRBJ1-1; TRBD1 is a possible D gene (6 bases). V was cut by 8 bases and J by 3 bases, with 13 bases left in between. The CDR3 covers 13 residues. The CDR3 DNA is TGTGCCAGCTCCCGGGGGCTAGACACTGAAGCTTTCTTT. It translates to CASSRGLDTEAFF.

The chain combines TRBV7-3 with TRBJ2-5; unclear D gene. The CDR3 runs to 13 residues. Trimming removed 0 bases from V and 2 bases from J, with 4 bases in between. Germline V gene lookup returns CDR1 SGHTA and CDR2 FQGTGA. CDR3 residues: CASSLTPQETQYF. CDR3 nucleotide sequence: TGTGCCAGCAGCTTAACACCGCAAGAGACCCAGTACTTC.

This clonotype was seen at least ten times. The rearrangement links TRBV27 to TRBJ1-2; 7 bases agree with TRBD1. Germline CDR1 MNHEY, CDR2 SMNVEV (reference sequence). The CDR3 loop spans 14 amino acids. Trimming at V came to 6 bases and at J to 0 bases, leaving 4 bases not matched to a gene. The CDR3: CASSGDSPNYGYTF. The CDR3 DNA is TGTGCCAGCAGCGGGGACAGTCCTAACTATGGCTACACCTTC.

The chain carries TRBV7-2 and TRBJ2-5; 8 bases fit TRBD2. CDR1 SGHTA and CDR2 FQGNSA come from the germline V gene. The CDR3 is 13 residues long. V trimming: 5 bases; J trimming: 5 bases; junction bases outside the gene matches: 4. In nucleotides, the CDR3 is TGTGCCAGCAGCCAGGGACTAGTGGAGACCCAGTACTTC. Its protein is CASSQGLVETQYF. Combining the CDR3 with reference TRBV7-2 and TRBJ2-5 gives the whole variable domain GAGVSQSPSNKVTEKGKDVELRCDPISGHTALYWYRQSLGQGLEFLIYFQGNSAPDKSGLPSDRFSAERTGGSVSTLTIQRTQQEDSAVYLCASSQGLVETQYFGPGTRLLVL.

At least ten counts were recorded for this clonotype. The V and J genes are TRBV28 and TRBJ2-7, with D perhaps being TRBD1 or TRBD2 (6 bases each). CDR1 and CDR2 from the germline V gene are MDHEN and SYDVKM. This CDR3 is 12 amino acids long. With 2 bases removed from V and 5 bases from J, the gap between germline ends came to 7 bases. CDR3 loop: CASSLRGDEQYF. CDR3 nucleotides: TGTGCCAGCAGTTTAAGGGGGGACGAGCAGTACTTC. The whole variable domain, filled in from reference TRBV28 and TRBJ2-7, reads DVKVTQSSRYLVKRTGEKVFLECVQDMDHENMFWYRQDPGLGLRLIYFSYDVKMKEKGDIPEGYSVSREKKERFSLILESASTNQTSMYLCASSLRGDEQYFGPGTRLTVT.

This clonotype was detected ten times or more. DNA for the CDR3: TGCGCCAGCAGCCAAGACCTGCGTCAAGAGCAGTACTTC. Its translation is CASSQDLRQEQYF. The chain employs TRBV4-3 and TRBJ2-7; D gene ambiguous. There are 13 residues in the CDR3. The germline V gene encodes CDR1 LGHNA and CDR2 YSLEER. The V end lost 0 bases, the J end lost 7 bases, and 10 bases lay between the germline ends.

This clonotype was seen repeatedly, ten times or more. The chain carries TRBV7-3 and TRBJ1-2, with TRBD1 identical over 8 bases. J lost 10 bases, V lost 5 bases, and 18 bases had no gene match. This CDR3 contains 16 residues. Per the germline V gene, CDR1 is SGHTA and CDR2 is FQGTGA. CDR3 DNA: TGTGCCAGCAGCCCCCCGACCCCAGGACAGGGCTCGGTCTACACCTTC. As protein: CASSPPTPGQGSVYTF.

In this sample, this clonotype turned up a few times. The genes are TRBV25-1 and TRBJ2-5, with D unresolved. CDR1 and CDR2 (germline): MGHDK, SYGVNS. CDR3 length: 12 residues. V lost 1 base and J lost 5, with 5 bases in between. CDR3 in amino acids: CASSEFRETQYF. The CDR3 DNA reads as TGTGCCAGCAGTGAATTCCGGGAGACCCAGTACTTC.

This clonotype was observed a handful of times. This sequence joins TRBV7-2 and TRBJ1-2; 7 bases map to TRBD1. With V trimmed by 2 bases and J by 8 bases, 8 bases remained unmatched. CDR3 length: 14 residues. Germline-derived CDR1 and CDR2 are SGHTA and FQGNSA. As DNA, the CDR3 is TGTGCCAGCAGCTTACAGGTGACAGGGATCGGCTACACCTTC. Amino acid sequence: CASSLQVTGIGYTF.

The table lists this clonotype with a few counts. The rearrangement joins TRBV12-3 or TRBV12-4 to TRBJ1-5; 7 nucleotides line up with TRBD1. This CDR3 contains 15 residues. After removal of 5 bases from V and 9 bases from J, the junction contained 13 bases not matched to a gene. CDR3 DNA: TGTGCCAGCAGTCCCCGACAGGGAGGGTCTCCGCCCCAGCATTTT. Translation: CASSPRQGGSPPQHF.

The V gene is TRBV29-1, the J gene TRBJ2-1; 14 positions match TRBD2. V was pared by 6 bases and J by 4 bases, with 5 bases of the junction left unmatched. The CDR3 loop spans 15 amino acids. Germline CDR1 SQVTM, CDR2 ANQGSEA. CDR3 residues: CSVPGLAGGYNEQFF. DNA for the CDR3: TGCAGCGTCCCCGGACTAGCGGGAGGATACAATGAGCAGTTCTTC.

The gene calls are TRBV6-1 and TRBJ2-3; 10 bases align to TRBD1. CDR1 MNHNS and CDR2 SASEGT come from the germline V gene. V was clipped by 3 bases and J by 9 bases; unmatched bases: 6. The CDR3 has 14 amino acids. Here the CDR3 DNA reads TGTGCCAGCAGTGAGACGACAGGGGGCAGAACGCAGTATTTT. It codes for CASSETTGGRTQYF.

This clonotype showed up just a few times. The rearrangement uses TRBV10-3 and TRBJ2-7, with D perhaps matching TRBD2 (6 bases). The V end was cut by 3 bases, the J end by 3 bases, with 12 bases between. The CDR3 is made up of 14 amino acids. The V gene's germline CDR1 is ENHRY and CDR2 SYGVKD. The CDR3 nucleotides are TGTGCCATCAGTGATGAGCGGGTCGGCTACGAGCAGTACTTC. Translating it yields CAISDERVGYEQYF.

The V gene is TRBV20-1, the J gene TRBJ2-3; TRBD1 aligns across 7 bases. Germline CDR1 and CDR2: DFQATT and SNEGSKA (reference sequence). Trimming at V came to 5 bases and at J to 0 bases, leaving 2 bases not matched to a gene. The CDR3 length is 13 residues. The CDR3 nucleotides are TGCAGTGCTGACAGGGTCAGCACAGATACGCAGTATTTT. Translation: CSADRVSTDTQYF.

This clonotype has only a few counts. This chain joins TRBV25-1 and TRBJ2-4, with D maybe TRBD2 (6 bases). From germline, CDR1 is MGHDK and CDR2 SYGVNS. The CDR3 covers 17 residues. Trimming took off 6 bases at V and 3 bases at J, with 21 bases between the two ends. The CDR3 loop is CASSEAGRGGGKNIQYF. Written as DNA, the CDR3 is TGTGCCAGCAGCGAGGCGGGGCGCGGAGGAGGCAAAAACATTCAGTACTTC.

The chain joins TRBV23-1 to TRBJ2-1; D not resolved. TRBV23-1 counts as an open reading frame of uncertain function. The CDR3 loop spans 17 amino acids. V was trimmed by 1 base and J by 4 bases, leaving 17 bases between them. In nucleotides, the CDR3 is TGCGCCAGCAGTCAATTTCTTCCAGGCCCCCGGTACAATGAGCAGTTCTTC. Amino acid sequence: CASSQFLPGPRYNEQFF.

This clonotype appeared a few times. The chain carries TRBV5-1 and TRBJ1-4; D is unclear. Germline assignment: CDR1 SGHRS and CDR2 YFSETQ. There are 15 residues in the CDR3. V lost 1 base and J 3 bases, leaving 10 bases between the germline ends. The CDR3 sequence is CASSLNSASNEKLFF. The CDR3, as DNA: TGCGCCAGCAGCTTGAACAGCGCTTCTAATGAAAAACTGTTTTTT. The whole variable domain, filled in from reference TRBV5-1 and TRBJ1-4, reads KAGVTQTPRYLIKTRGQQVTLSCSPISGHRSVSWYQQTPGQGLQFLFEYFSETQRNKGNFPGRFSGRQFSNSRSEMNVSTLELGDSALYLCASSLNSASNEKLFFGSGTQLSVL.

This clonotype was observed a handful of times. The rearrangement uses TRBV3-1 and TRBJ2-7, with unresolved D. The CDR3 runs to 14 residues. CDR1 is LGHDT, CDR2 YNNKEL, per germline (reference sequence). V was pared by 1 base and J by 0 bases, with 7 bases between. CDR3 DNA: TGTGCCAGCAGCCAAGTCCACCTCTCCTACGAGCAGTACTTC. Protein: CASSQVHLSYEQYF.

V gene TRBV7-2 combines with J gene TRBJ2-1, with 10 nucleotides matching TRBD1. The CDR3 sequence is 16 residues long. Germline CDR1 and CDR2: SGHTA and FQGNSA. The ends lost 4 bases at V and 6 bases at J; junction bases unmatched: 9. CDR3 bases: TGTGCCAGCAGCTATCACCGGGGACAGGGGCGCAATGAGCAGTTCTTC. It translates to CASSYHRGQGRNEQFF.

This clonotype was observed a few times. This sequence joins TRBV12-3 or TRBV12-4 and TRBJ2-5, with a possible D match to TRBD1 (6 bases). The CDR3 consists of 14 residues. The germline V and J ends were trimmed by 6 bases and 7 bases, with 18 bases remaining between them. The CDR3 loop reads CASRDRSGVTTQYF. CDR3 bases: TGTGCCAGCAGGGACAGATCCGGAGTTACGACCCAGTACTTC.

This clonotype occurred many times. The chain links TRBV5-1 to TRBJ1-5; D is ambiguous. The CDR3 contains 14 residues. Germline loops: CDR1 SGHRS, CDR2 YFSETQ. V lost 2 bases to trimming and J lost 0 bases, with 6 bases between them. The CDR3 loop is CASSFLDSNQPQHF. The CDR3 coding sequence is TGCGCCAGCAGCTTTCTAGATAGCAATCAGCCCCAGCATTTT.